These 23 T cell receptor beta chains came from one sample sequenced in a study of control samples from healthy donors and cancer patients. The data were produced by immunoSEQ multiplex PCR, yet TCRdb's version contains in-frame clones alone and is incomplete. The sample contains roughly 170,000 clones, roughly 95% of which appear only once. The source material was blood. These receptors all stem from a woman aged 55-70 years in good health.

The chain couples TRBV11-2 to TRBJ1-6; D gene unclear. Germline V gene sequence: CDR1 SGHAT, CDR2 FQNNGV. The CDR3 length is 13 residues. V was clipped by 5 bases and J by 4 bases, with 6 bases between them. The CDR3 spells CASSEHYNSPLHF. The CDR3 nucleotides are TGTGCCAGCAGCGAACATTATAATTCACCCCTCCACTTT.

This clone was found a few times. The DNA for the CDR3 is TGTGCCAGCAGTCTGACAGGGAACTCTGGAAACACCATATATTTT. Amino acid sequence: CASSLTGNSGNTIYF. The rearrangement joins TRBV27 to TRBJ1-3; TRBD1 matches at 7 bases. V shed 5 bases and J 0 bases; nucleotides not matched to a gene: 4. CDR1 is MNHEY, CDR2 SMNVEV, per germline (reference sequence). This CDR3 is 15 amino acids long.

This rearrangement joins TRBV2 to TRBJ2-3; TRBD1 aligns across 8 bases. Per germline, CDR1 SNHLY and CDR2 FYNNEI. The CDR3 length is 14 residues. Trimming took 9 bases from V and 5 from J; bases not matched to a gene: 10. CDR3 sequence (DNA): TGTGCCAGTAGGACAGGGCCCTGGATAGATACGCAGTATTTT. This sequence encodes CASRTGPWIDTQYF.

This clone is a singleton in its sample. The chain is built from TRBV30 and TRBJ1-5, with 10 bases aligning to TRBD1. This CDR3 has 14 residues. Germline V gene sequence: CDR1 GTSNPN, CDR2 SVGIG (reference sequence). V gave up 0 bases and J gave up 6 bases; unmatched junction bases: 2. CDR3: CAWSVRTGGQPQHF. CDR3 bases: TGTGCCTGGAGTGTTCGGACAGGGGGTCAGCCCCAGCATTTT.

This clone is a singleton in its sample. The chain combines TRBV28 with TRBJ1-1, with D maybe TRBD1 (5 bases). Germline V gives CDR1 MDHEN, CDR2 SYDVKM. V lost 7 bases, J lost 10 bases, and 16 bases lay in between. The CDR3 consists of 12 residues. CDR3: CASTTTGRRAFF. In DNA form, the CDR3 reads TGTGCCAGCACCACCACGGGGCGTCGAGCTTTCTTT. The entire variable domain, with the rest obtained from reference TRBV28 and TRBJ1-1, is as follows: DVKVTQSSRYLVKRTGEKVFLECVQDMDHENMFWYRQDPGLGLRLIYFSYDVKMKEKGDIPEGYSVSREKKERFSLILESASTNQTSMYLCASTTTGRRAFFGQGTRLTVV.

The chain links TRBV2 to TRBJ2-3; TRBD2 matches at 10 bases. V trimming: 6 bases; J trimming: 0 bases; junction bases outside the gene matches: 0. Germline-derived CDR1 and CDR2 are SNHLY and FYNNEI. The length of the CDR3 is 14 residues. CDR3 protein: CASRTSGSTDTQYF. CDR3 sequence (DNA): TGTGCCAGCAGGACTAGCGGGAGCACAGATACGCAGTATTTT.

CDR3 loop: CASSEYIGGRTEAFF. The DNA of the CDR3 is TGTGCCAGCAGTGAATATATTGGGGGGCGAACTGAAGCTTTCTTT. The chain carries TRBV25-1 and TRBJ1-1; D possibly corresponds to TRBD1 (6 bases). The CDR3 sequence is 15 residues long. Germline CDR1 is MGHDK and CDR2 is SYGVNS. V was clipped by 0 bases and J by 5 bases, with 13 bases between them.

The table lists this clone with a count of one. Within the sample, other DNA sequences also encode this same CDR3. This rearrangement joins TRBV2 to TRBJ1-1, with 7 positions matching TRBD1. Looked up from germline, CDR1 is SNHLY and CDR2 is FYNNEI. V lost 6 bases to trimming and J lost 1 base; unmatched junction nucleotides: 2. CDR3 length equals 13 residues. DNA for the CDR3: TGTGCCAGCAGGAGGGACAGGAACACTGAAGCTTTCTTT. It encodes CASRRDRNTEAFF.

J is TRBJ2-2 and V is TRBV7-8, with 7 nucleotides matching TRBD2. Losses at the gene ends were 7 bases for V and 7 bases for J; bases not matched to a gene: 12. This CDR3 spans 15 amino acids. Per the germline V gene, CDR1 is SGHVS and CDR2 is FQNEAQ. The CDR3 is CASTPGRLAVGELFF. The CDR3 DNA is TGTGCCAGCACCCCGGGCCGTCTAGCGGTCGGGGAGCTGTTTTTT.

This chain uses TRBV19 with TRBJ2-5; D possibly corresponds to TRBD2 (6 bases). V shed 4 bases and J shed 3 bases, with 15 bases lying between them. Germline CDR1 reads LNHDA; CDR2 reads SQIVND (reference sequence). CDR3 length: 15 residues. Here the CDR3 reads CASSTRRGSEETQYF. The CDR3 DNA reads TGTGCCAGTAGTACCAGGCGGGGAAGTGAAGAGACCCAGTACTTC.

The rearrangement joins TRBV7-2 to TRBJ2-1; D is ambiguous. Germline V CDR1 and CDR2: SGHTA, FQGNSA. The CDR3 length is 12 residues. V shed 1 base and J shed 4 bases, with 2 bases lying between them. As DNA, the CDR3 is TGTGCCAGCAGCTTAGGTTACAATGAGCAGTTCTTC. This gives the protein CASSLGYNEQFF.

This chain connects TRBV4-3 to TRBJ1-2; possibly TRBD1 for D (6 bases). Trimming stripped 2 bases from V and 1 base from J, with 11 bases between. The CDR3 sequence is 15 residues long. Germline CDR1 LGHNA, CDR2 YSLEER. CDR3 protein: CASSQRQEINYGYTF. CDR3 DNA: TGCGCCAGCAGCCAAAGACAGGAGATTAACTATGGCTACACCTTC.

The DNA of the CDR3 is TGTGCCAGCACCAATCCTGAACAGGGGGCTTCACCCCTCCACTTT. It is translated as CASTNPEQGASPLHF. This sequence joins TRBV9 and TRBJ1-6; 9 bases map to TRBD1. Per the germline V gene, CDR1 is SGDLS and CDR2 is YYNGEE. CDR3 length: 15 amino acids. J gave up 9 bases and V 6 bases, and 10 bases lay outside the gene matches.

The V call is TRBV6-5, the J call TRBJ2-7; 8 nucleotides agree with TRBD1. The trim removed 5 bases at V and 7 bases at J, leaving 13 bases unmatched. Looked up from germline, CDR1 is MNHEY and CDR2 is SVGAGI. The CDR3 has 15 amino acids. CDR3 amino acids: CASSRGTGAPGEQYF. In nucleotides, the CDR3 is TGTGCCAGCAGTCGCGGGACAGGAGCCCCGGGTGAGCAGTACTTC.

The chain couples TRBV7-2 to TRBJ1-4; the D is unclear. Deletions cut 0 bases from V and 8 bases from J, with 7 bases between. CDR3 length: 13 amino acids. Germline CDR1 and CDR2: SGHTA and FQGNSA. The CDR3 sequence: CASSLARTEKLFF. For the CDR3, the DNA is TGTGCCAGCAGCTTAGCCAGAACCGAAAAACTGTTTTTT. Full variable domain (rest looked up from reference TRBV7-2 and TRBJ1-4): GAGVSQSPSNKVTEKGKDVELRCDPISGHTALYWYRQSLGQGLEFLIYFQGNSAPDKSGLPSDRFSAERTGGSVSTLTIQRTQQEDSAVYLCASSLARTEKLFFGSGTQLSVL.

The gene calls are TRBV9 and TRBJ1-1, with D perhaps matching TRBD1 (5 bases). The CDR3 loop spans 16 amino acids. Germline V lookup: CDR1 SGDLS, CDR2 YYNGEE. Trimming stripped 3 bases from V and 0 bases from J, with 15 bases between. The chain's CDR3 is CASSAGGTAMNTEAFF. CDR3 DNA: TGTGCCAGCAGCGCAGGAGGGACGGCGATGAACACTGAAGCTTTCTTT.

The chain is built from TRBV9 and TRBJ2-6; D is unresolved. Trimming left V 3 bases short and J 1 base short, with 11 bases between. The CDR3 has 16 residues. The V gene's germline CDR1 is SGDLS and CDR2 YYNGEE. Here the CDR3 DNA reads TGTGCCAGCAGCGGGCGAATTGGGTCTGGGGCCAACGTCCTGACTTTC. As protein: CASSGRIGSGANVLTF.

The chain is built from TRBV27 and TRBJ2-5, with 10 bases matching TRBD2. With V trimmed by 3 bases and J by 2 bases, 6 bases remained unmatched. Germline CDR1 and CDR2: MNHEY and SMNVEV (reference sequence). The CDR3 length is 16 residues. Written as DNA, the CDR3 is TGTGCCAGCAGTTTCGGGGTAGCGGGGGGACAAGAGACCCAGTACTTC. Its protein product is CASSFGVAGGQETQYF.

The chain has TRBV6-2 or TRBV6-3 and TRBJ1-5; D call uncertain. The CDR3 extends over 15 amino acids. Germline-derived CDR1 and CDR2 are MNHEY and SVGEGT. V lost 3 bases and J lost 10, with 19 bases in between. The CDR3 DNA sequence: TGTGCCAGCAGTTATGTGGGAGCGGTCAGTGAACCCCAGCATTTT. Protein: CASSYVGAVSEPQHF.

The gene calls are TRBV6-5 and TRBJ2-5; perhaps D is TRBD1 or TRBD2 (5 bases each). The CDR3 covers 15 residues. From germline, CDR1 is MNHEY and CDR2 SVGAGI. With 3 bases removed from V and 1 base from J, the gap between germline ends came to 12 bases. The CDR3 protein is CASSYSGTFQETQYF. The CDR3, as DNA: TGTGCCAGCAGTTATTCCGGGACGTTCCAAGAGACCCAGTACTTC.

The chain combines TRBV9 with TRBJ2-1; D perhaps matches TRBD1 (5 bases). CDR1 is SGDLS and CDR2 is YYNGEE in the germline V gene. This CDR3 is built from 14 residues. Trimming took 0 bases from V and 9 from J, leaving 13 bases between them. CDR3: CASSVEMVRGEQFF. The CDR3 DNA reads TGTGCCAGCAGCGTAGAAATGGTTAGGGGTGAGCAGTTCTTC.

The chain is built from TRBV6-6 and TRBJ1-5, with a tentative D call TRBD1 (5 bases). Between the trimmed V and J ends, which lost 2 bases and 0 bases, there was a span of 11 bases. CDR1 MNHNY and CDR2 SVGAGI come from the germline V gene (reference sequence). This CDR3 has 16 residues. CDR3 loop: CASSYGGSDSNQPQHF. As DNA, the CDR3 is TGTGCCAGCAGTTACGGGGGATCAGATAGCAATCAGCCCCAGCATTTT.

V and J are TRBV14 and TRBJ1-1; 7 bases fit TRBD1. The CDR3 is 14 residues long. With V trimmed by 4 bases and J by 3 bases, 5 bases remained unmatched. Germline lookup yields CDR1 SGHDN and CDR2 FVKESK. The CDR3 sequence is CASSPRDSYTEAFF. CDR3 DNA: TGTGCCAGCAGCCCGCGGGACAGTTACACTGAAGCTTTCTTT.